This entry is about one T cell receptor beta chain. The antigen is unknown. The sample originates from a study of CD8+ T cells in alopecia areata. Study-wide context: Treated patients' severity was scored by percentage of affected scalp area. Study observations and caveats: There were also resident alphabeta T cells of normal skin sequenced in scalp samples. Affected lesional scalp, above all in alopecia totalis/universalis, was more clonal than normal scalp. Relative to mice, TCR sharing across patients was less clear, a difference possibly HLA-related.

In germline, CDR1 is SQVTM, CDR2 ANQGSEA. The CDR3 consists of 18 residues. The V gene end was trimmed by 4 bases and the J gene end by 2 bases; junction bases not matched to a gene: 11. Treatment defined: oral pan-JAK inhibitor, 5-10 mg twice daily. Investigators isolated RNA and reverse transcribed it into cDNA to act as the sequencing template. TCRdb's table, derived via immunoSEQ multiplex PCR, lists solely in-frame clones and lacks some. The sample lists a few hundred thousand clones; less than 50% were seen once. This TCR was sampled from a human donor with alopecia areata. The chain joins TRBV29-1 to TRBJ2-4; 13 bases are a match to TRBD2. The sample was CD4+ T cells sorted from blood, taken at approximately week 37, from a patient treated with tofacitinib. CDR3 amino acids: CSVAIGLAGALTKNIQYF. CDR3 nucleotide sequence: TGCAGCGTTGCGATCGGACTAGCGGGAGCCCTAACCAAAAACATTCAGTACTTC.